This T cell receptor beta chain was documented in a study of cytomegalovirus exposure and HLA in healthy donors. As regards this clone: The antigen is unknown.

PCR was performed using 60 Vbeta and 13 Jbeta primers. In the authors' workflow: Per a later analysis, the number of unique TCR beta chains was approximately 80 million, of which 9 million to 14 million were shared. Method: immunoSEQ multiplex PCR; TCRdb's copy keeps in-frame clones and lacks some. V and J calls and clone size are those listed in that table; D and trimming were worked out from the DNA. The data hold approximately 160,000 clones, with around 72% observed a single time. Overall study results and limits: V- and J-gene trimming of TCR beta was linked (in a later analysis) to a missense DCLRE1C variant.

CDR3 size: 17 residues. V lost 0 bases, J lost 4 bases, and 15 bases lay in between. Germline V gives CDR1 LGHNA, CDR2 YSLEER. V and J are TRBV4-3 and TRBJ2-2, with D perhaps matching TRBD1 (6 bases). The sample consisted of PBMCs. This TCR was sampled from a man aged 50 or older in good health and CMV-seronegative. This CDR3 reads CASSQDWTASLTGELFF. CDR3 bases: TGCGCCAGCAGCCAAGATTGGACAGCAAGCCTCACCGGGGAGCTGTTTTTT.